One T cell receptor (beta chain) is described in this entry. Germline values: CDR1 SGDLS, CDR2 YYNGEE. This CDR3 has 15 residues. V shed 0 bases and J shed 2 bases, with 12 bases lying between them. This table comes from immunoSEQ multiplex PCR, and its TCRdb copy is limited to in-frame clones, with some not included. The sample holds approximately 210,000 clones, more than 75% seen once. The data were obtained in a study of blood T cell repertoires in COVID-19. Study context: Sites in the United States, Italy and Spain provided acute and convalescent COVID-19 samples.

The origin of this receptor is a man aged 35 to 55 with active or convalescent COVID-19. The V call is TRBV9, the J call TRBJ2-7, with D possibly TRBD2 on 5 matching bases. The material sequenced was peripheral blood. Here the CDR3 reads CASSVVGEGPYEQYF. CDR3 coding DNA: TGTGCCAGCAGCGTAGTGGGAGAGGGCCCCTACGAGCAGTACTTC.